These 22 T cell receptor beta chains came from one sample sequenced in a study of blood T cell repertoires in COVID-19. Clones were read by immunoSEQ multiplex PCR, and TCRdb kept only the in-frame ones, dropping some. Of about 170,000 clones listed, about 86% are singletons. The source material was peripheral blood. These receptors were taken from a woman older than 75 in a cohort sampled during active or convalescent COVID-19.

The rearrangement uses TRBV4-3 and TRBJ2-3; D perhaps matches TRBD2 (5 bases). V shed 1 base and J shed 3 bases, with 11 bases lying between them. CDR1 and CDR2 from the germline V gene are LGHNA and YSLEER. The CDR3 is made up of 15 amino acids. CDR3 residues: CASSQGQRGTDTQYF. The CDR3 bases are TGCGCCAGCAGCCAAGGGCAAAGAGGGACAGATACGCAGTATTTT.

This chain connects TRBV5-6 to TRBJ1-6; D unclear. The CDR3 sequence is 13 residues long. With 0 bases removed from V and 10 bases from J, the gap between germline ends came to 8 bases. CDR1 and CDR2 (germline): SGHDT, YYEEEE. This CDR3 is CASSLDAGSPLHF. CDR3 in DNA: TGTGCCAGCAGCTTGGATGCGGGCTCACCCCTCCACTTT.

The J gene is TRBJ2-1, the V gene TRBV4-2; TRBD2 agrees at 7 bases. V shed 1 base and J 5 bases; nucleotides not matched to a gene: 2. The CDR3 totals 14 residues. From germline, CDR1 is LGHNA and CDR2 YNFKEQ. The CDR3 sequence: CASSQGGGNNEQFF. In DNA, the CDR3 is TGTGCCAGCAGCCAAGGGGGGGGAAACAATGAGCAGTTCTTC.

The chain carries TRBV4-2 and TRBJ2-1; 7 bases agree with TRBD2. Per germline, CDR1 LGHNA and CDR2 YNFKEQ. Trimming took 4 bases from V and 7 from J; bases not matched to a gene: 13. The CDR3 runs 16 residues. CDR3 residues: CASSPRASGPRNEQFF. The CDR3 bases are TGTGCCAGCAGCCCTAGAGCTAGCGGCCCACGGAATGAGCAGTTCTTC.

The chain combines TRBV6-2 or TRBV6-3 with TRBJ1-2, with 8 bases fitting TRBD1. Germline V gene sequence: CDR1 MNHEY, CDR2 SVGEGT. The V gene end was trimmed by 6 bases and the J gene end by 7 bases; junction bases not matched to a gene: 7. The CDR3 consists of 13 residues. CDR3: CASSRTGNFGYTF. The CDR3 coding sequence is TGTGCCAGCAGCCGGACAGGGAATTTTGGCTACACCTTC.

The rearrangement links TRBV11-2 to TRBJ2-3; D is undetermined. CDR1 and CDR2 from the germline V gene are SGHAT and FQNNGV. The CDR3 is 13 residues long. Deletions cut 0 bases from V and 7 bases from J, with 8 bases between. CDR3: CASSLDLGHTQYF. The CDR3 DNA follows: TGTGCCAGCAGCTTAGATCTCGGTCATACGCAGTATTTT. Full variable domain (remainder filled in from reference TRBV11-2 and TRBJ2-3): EAGVAQSPRYKIIEKRQSVAFWCNPISGHATLYWYQQILGQGPKLLIQFQNNGVVDDSQLPKDRFSAERLKGVDSTLKIQPAKLEDSAVYLCASSLDLGHTQYFGPGTRLTVL.

The chain carries TRBV3-1 (or the pseudogene TRBV3-2) and TRBJ1-4; D uncertain. Germline values: CDR1 LGHDT, CDR2 YNNKEL (reference sequence). Trimming took 0 bases from V and 5 from J, leaving 19 bases between them. This CDR3 comprises 18 residues. The CDR3: CASSQERIDGGSNEKLFF. In DNA, the CDR3 is TGTGCCAGCAGCCAAGAAAGAATAGACGGCGGGTCGAATGAAAAACTGTTTTTT.

This chain uses TRBV11-2 with TRBJ1-4, with D possibly matching TRBD1 (5 bases). Trimming stripped 5 bases from V and 5 bases from J, with 12 bases between. The CDR3 runs 14 residues. Germline V gene data show CDR1 as SGHAT and CDR2 as FQNNGV. DNA for the CDR3: TGTGCCAGCAGCCCCCGACAGTACAATGAAAAACTGTTTTTT. Translating gives CASSPRQYNEKLFF.

The chain joins TRBV14 to TRBJ1-1; D possibly corresponds to TRBD1 (5 bases). V was clipped by 5 bases and J by 4 bases, with 23 bases between them. In germline, CDR1 is SGHDN, CDR2 FVKESK. The CDR3 runs 17 residues. The CDR3, as DNA: TGTGCCAGCAGCTTGAGGTTGGCGTCGGGACTAAGCACTGAAGCTTTCTTT. This encodes CASSLRLASGLSTEAFF.

The genes are TRBV3-1 (or the pseudogene TRBV3-2) and TRBJ1-5; D possibly corresponds to TRBD1 (5 bases). Germline V lookup: CDR1 LGHDT, CDR2 YNNKEL (reference sequence). This CDR3 is built from 15 residues. V dropped 1 base and J dropped 4 bases, with 11 bases sitting between them. This chain's CDR3 is CASSQAGGVNQPQHF. The CDR3 region has the DNA TGTGCCAGCAGCCAAGCGGGGGGGGTAAATCAGCCCCAGCATTTT.

The V gene is TRBV15, the J gene TRBJ1-4, with 9 positions matching TRBD1. V dropped 4 bases and J dropped 7; count of bases not matched to a gene: 10. The CDR3 totals 16 residues. Germline V gene lookup returns CDR1 LNHNV and CDR2 YYDKDF (reference sequence). CDR3 loop: CATSTRVTGGIEKLFF. CDR3 bases: TGTGCCACCAGCACGCGAGTTACAGGGGGCATTGAAAAACTGTTTTTT. Complete variable domain (other parts from reference TRBV15 and TRBJ1-4): DAMVIQNPRYQVTQFGKPVTLSCSQTLNHNVMYWYQQKSSQAPKLLFHYYDKDFNNEADTPDNFQSRRPNTSFCFLDIRSPGLGDTAMYLCATSTRVTGGIEKLFFGSGTQLSVL.

This chain connects TRBV9 to TRBJ1-1, with D perhaps TRBD1 (5 bases). V was trimmed by 4 bases and J by 6 bases, leaving 16 bases between them. Germline V gene lookup returns CDR1 SGDLS and CDR2 YYNGEE. The CDR3 has 14 residues. The CDR3 DNA reads as TGTGCCAGCAGCCCAGGACATCCTGGGCCTGAAGCTTTCTTT. Translating it yields CASSPGHPGPEAFF.

The rearrangement joins TRBV15 to TRBJ2-5; D remains unclear. CDR3 length: 14 amino acids. Trimming took 1 base from V and 1 from J, leaving 7 bases between them. Germline V gene data show CDR1 as LNHNV and CDR2 as YYDKDF (reference sequence). The CDR3 bases are TGTGCCACCAGCAGAGCGGGTTTCCAAGAGACCCAGTACTTC. It specifies CATSRAGFQETQYF.

The rearrangement joins TRBV5-1 to TRBJ2-3; 9 bases match TRBD2. Germline CDR1 is SGHRS and CDR2 is YFSETQ. This CDR3 has 16 amino acids. V lost 4 bases, J lost 1 base, and 7 bases stayed unmatched. Here the CDR3 reads CASSPGTSSGTDTQYF. As DNA, the CDR3 is TGCGCCAGCAGCCCCGGGACTAGCTCTGGCACAGATACGCAGTATTTT.

This clone was found once. The chain couples TRBV9 to TRBJ1-3, with 7 bases lining up with TRBD1. Germline V CDR1 and CDR2: SGDLS, YYNGEE. The CDR3 totals 15 residues. V lost 2 bases, J lost 0 bases, and 2 bases stayed unmatched. CDR3 sequence: CASSVRQGSGNTIYF. Written as DNA, the CDR3 is TGTGCCAGCAGCGTGCGACAGGGCTCTGGAAACACCATATATTTT.

Here the CDR3 DNA reads TGTGCCAGCAGCCGCGGGACTAGCGGGAGCTACGAGCAGTACGTC. This gives the protein CASSRGTSGSYEQYV. This sequence joins TRBV5-8 and TRBJ2-7, with 14 bases that match TRBD2. V was pared by 4 bases and J by 3 bases, with 3 bases of the junction left unmatched. This CDR3 has 15 amino acids. CDR1 SGHTS and CDR2 YDEGEE come from the germline V gene.

This sequence joins TRBV6-5 and TRBJ1-4; a weak D match, TRBD1 (5 bases). The CDR3 length is 15 residues. Germline values: CDR1 MNHEY, CDR2 SVGAGI. Deletions cut 6 bases from V and 4 bases from J, with 15 bases between. Here the CDR3 DNA reads TGTGCCAGCAGACACGGGACTGAAAGTAATGAAAAACTGTTTTTT. As protein: CASRHGTESNEKLFF.

The chain joins TRBV5-6 to TRBJ1-4; perhaps TRBD1 as D (6 bases). This CDR3 is 14 amino acids long. Germline CDR1 and CDR2: SGHDT and YYEEEE. Trimming stripped 3 bases from V and 4 bases from J, with 10 bases between. This chain's CDR3 is CASSSDSGNEKLFF. CDR3 sequence (DNA): TGTGCCAGCAGCTCGGACAGTGGTAATGAAAAACTGTTTTTT. Variable domain in full (rest from reference TRBV5-6 and TRBJ1-4): DAGVTQSPTHLIKTRGQQVTLRCSPKSGHDTVSWYQQALGQGPQFIFQYYEEEERQRGNFPDRFSGHQFPNYSSELNVNALLLGDSALYLCASSSDSGNEKLFFGSGTQLSVL.

The V call is TRBV5-1, the J call TRBJ2-1; TRBD1 matches 7 bases. The CDR3 runs 16 residues. Germline loops: CDR1 SGHRS, CDR2 YFSETQ. V was clipped by 7 bases and J by 9 bases; unmatched bases: 19. CDR3 protein: CASRHRDSLWWGEQFF. The CDR3 DNA sequence: TGCGCCAGCCGTCACCGGGACAGCCTCTGGTGGGGTGAGCAGTTCTTC.

This clone was detected only once. The rearrangement uses TRBV19 and TRBJ1-2; D not resolved. V gave up 4 bases and J gave up 3 bases, with 12 bases separating them. The CDR3 is made up of 14 amino acids. Germline V gene lookup returns CDR1 LNHDA and CDR2 SQIVND (reference sequence). CDR3 region: CASSTPHADYGYTF. DNA for the CDR3: TGTGCCAGTAGTACCCCGCACGCAGACTATGGCTACACCTTC.

V and J are TRBV7-9 and TRBJ2-2, with 16 bases fitting TRBD2. The CDR3 consists of 18 residues. Germline V gene lookup returns CDR1 SEHNR and CDR2 FQNEAQ (reference sequence). Germline trimming cut 7 bases from V and 4 bases from J; bases unmatched to any gene: 9. The CDR3 sequence: CASTYQGLAGGFTGELFF. In nucleotides, the CDR3 is TGTGCCAGCACCTATCAGGGACTAGCGGGAGGGTTCACCGGGGAGCTGTTTTTT.

The chain joins TRBV11-2 to TRBJ2-5; tentative D call: TRBD2 (5 bases). Germline CDR1 SGHAT, CDR2 FQNNGV. The length of the CDR3 is 13 residues. Deletions cut 3 bases from V and 1 base from J, with 6 bases between. The CDR3 spells CASSFRGQETQYF. In DNA, the CDR3 is TGTGCCAGCAGCTTCCGGGGCCAAGAGACCCAGTACTTC. Full variable domain (missing parts from reference TRBV11-2 and TRBJ2-5): EAGVAQSPRYKIIEKRQSVAFWCNPISGHATLYWYQQILGQGPKLLIQFQNNGVVDDSQLPKDRFSAERLKGVDSTLKIQPAKLEDSAVYLCASSFRGQETQYFGPGTRLLVL.